This T cell receptor (beta chain) is from a study of CD8 T cells in ankylosing spondylitis. Findings of the study overall: Seven to nine highly homologous variants formed a TCR beta motif that appeared characteristic of ankylosing spondylitis blood. Significantly higher representation of disease-linked clones was reported for matched ankylosing spondylitis synovial fluid. Within peripheral blood, clones linked to disease were CD8+ and relatively rare.

In its sample, this clonotype was seen a few times. Its matching antigen is unknown. Trimming removed 3 bases from V and 5 bases from J, with 9 bases in between. CDR3 size: 13 residues. Libraries of TCR beta came from quantitative 5'-RACE with molecular barcodes. Each CDR3 protein gets one entry after TCRdb re-called the 5' RACE reads with MiXCR. Among about 450,000 distinct CDR3 sequences, about 24% were seen once, and the ten largest hold about 1%. The rearrangement links TRBV12-3 or TRBV12-4 to TRBJ2-3, with D hard to call. The receptor's source is a male donor with ankylosing spondylitis. Sequencing was carried out using blood, either unsorted or a sorted T cell fraction (not recorded which). The CDR3 protein is CASSLLGVDTQYF. The CDR3 DNA is TGTGCCAGCAGTTTGTTAGGTGTAGATACGCAGTATTTT.